This T cell receptor (beta chain) was identified in a study of cytomegalovirus exposure and HLA in healthy donors. This clone has a handful of counts. 13 Jbeta primers and 60 Vbeta primers were used for the PCR. Produced via immunoSEQ multiplex PCR; TCRdb's table is partial and in-frame only. This sample has approximately 190,000 clones, with roughly 80% found just once. All the people who gave samples were healthy bone marrow donors. This CDR3 has 15 residues. V was pared by 0 bases and J by 6 bases, with 4 bases of the junction left unmatched. Germline V gives CDR1 SGDLS, CDR2 YYNGEE. The clonotype originates from a woman in her thirties in good health and CMV-seropositive. Sequencing was carried out using PBMCs. J is TRBJ2-1 and V is TRBV9; 9 bases align to TRBD1. The CDR3 DNA sequence: TGTGCCAGCAGCGTAGGGGACAGGGTAGGCAATGAGCAGTTCTTC. Amino acid sequence: CASSVGDRVGNEQFF.